This TCR beta chain originates from a study of T cells expressing NK-cell markers. Across the study: Repertoire data for TCR beta were derived from sorted T cells (CD3+CD56+NKG2C+, CD3+CD56+NKG2C- and CD3+CD56-NKG2C+). Of eight sequenced donors, seven were HCMV-seropositive and one HCMV-seronegative.

5'RACE template switching with UMIs produced the TCR beta cDNA. TCRdb reprocessed the 5' RACE reads and reports one entry per CDR3 protein, with no DNA. The table lists hundreds of thousands of distinct CDR3 sequences. In germline, CDR1 is MNHEY, CDR2 SVGEGT. The CDR3 loop spans 15 amino acids. The specimen sequenced was blood T cells: a sorted CD56 or NKG2C T cell subset, CD4+ or CD8+ T cells, or bulk PBMC T cells (not recorded which). This clonotype was sampled from a man aged 18-75 years in good health. The chain carries TRBV6-2 or TRBV6-3 and TRBJ2-7; no DNA is available, so the TRBD1 call from TCRdb remains unchecked. CDR3 residues: CASSYPDRAHYEQYF.